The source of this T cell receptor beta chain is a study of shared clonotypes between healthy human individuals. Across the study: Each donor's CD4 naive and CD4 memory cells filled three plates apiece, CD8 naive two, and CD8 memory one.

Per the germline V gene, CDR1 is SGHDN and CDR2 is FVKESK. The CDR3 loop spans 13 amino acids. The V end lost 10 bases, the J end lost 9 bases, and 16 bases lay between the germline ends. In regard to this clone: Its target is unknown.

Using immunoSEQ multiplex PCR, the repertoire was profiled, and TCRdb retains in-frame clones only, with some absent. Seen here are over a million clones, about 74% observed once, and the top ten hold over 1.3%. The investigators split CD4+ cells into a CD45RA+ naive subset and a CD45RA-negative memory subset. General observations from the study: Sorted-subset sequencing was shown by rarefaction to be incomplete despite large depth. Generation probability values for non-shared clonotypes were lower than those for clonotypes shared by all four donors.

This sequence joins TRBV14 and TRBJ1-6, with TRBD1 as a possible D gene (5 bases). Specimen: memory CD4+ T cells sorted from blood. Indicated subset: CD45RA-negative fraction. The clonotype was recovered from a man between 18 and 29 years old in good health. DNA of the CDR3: TGTGCCACCTTCGGGGGATGGGGTTCACCCCTCCACTTT. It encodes CATFGGWGSPLHF.